The 8 T cell receptor beta chains below were found in one sample sequenced in a study of blood T cell repertoires in COVID-19. This table comes from immunoSEQ multiplex PCR, and its TCRdb copy is limited to in-frame clones, with some not included. The sample lists 110,000 or so clones; approximately 90% were seen once. The sample consisted of peripheral blood. The receptors come from a woman aged 45-65 years with acute or convalescent COVID-19.

The CDR3: CASKVGTVDEKLFF. CDR3 nucleotide sequence: TGTGCCAGCAAGGTCGGGACAGTTGACGAAAAACTGTTTTTT. This sequence joins TRBV7-2 and TRBJ1-4, with TRBD1 matching over 7 bases. The J segment lost 8 bases and the V segment lost 7 bases, leaving 10 bases of the junction unmatched. This CDR3 region has 14 residues. CDR1 is SGHTA, CDR2 FQGNSA, per germline.

The CDR3 reads CASSQDDYLSAGELFF. In nucleotides, the CDR3 is TGCGCCAGCAGCCAAGATGACTACCTGTCTGCCGGGGAGCTGTTTTTT. The chain has TRBV4-1 and TRBJ2-2; weak D call: TRBD2 (5 bases). Trimming shortened V by 0 bases and J by 6 bases, and 14 bases separated the two germline ends. Germline V gene sequence: CDR1 MGHRA, CDR2 YSYEKL. This CDR3 comprises 16 residues.

The chain uses TRBV3-1 (or the pseudogene TRBV3-2) and TRBJ2-3, with a weak D call TRBD2 (5 bases). Trimming cost V 4 bases and J 1 base, with 9 bases left between them. This CDR3 comprises 14 residues. From germline, CDR1 is LGHDT and CDR2 YNNKEL (reference sequence). The chain's CDR3 is CASSPSPGTDTQYF. CDR3 DNA: TGTGCCAGCAGCCCTAGCCCGGGCACAGATACGCAGTATTTT.

As for this clone: In the same sample, other DNA sequences code for this CDR3. This rearrangement joins TRBV5-1 to TRBJ1-1, with D perhaps matching TRBD1 (6 bases). Per germline, CDR1 SGHRS and CDR2 YFSETQ. There are 13 residues in the CDR3. The ends were cut back, 3 bases at V and 4 bases at J, with 10 bases in the middle. CDR3 in amino acids: CASSSQGTTEAFF. In DNA, the CDR3 is TGCGCCAGCAGCTCCCAGGGGACCACTGAAGCTTTCTTT.

V and J are TRBV7-2 and TRBJ1-3; D may be TRBD1 (5 bases). V was trimmed by 1 base and J by 0 bases, leaving 10 bases between them. The CDR3 sequence is 16 residues long. CDR1 and CDR2 (germline): SGHTA, FQGNSA. The CDR3 DNA is TGTGCCAGCAGCTTAGTCGGGACTAGCTCTGGAAACACCATATATTTT. Protein product: CASSLVGTSSGNTIYF. The full variable domain, rest sourced from reference TRBV7-2 and TRBJ1-3, is GAGVSQSPSNKVTEKGKDVELRCDPISGHTALYWYRQSLGQGLEFLIYFQGNSAPDKSGLPSDRFSAERTGGSVSTLTIQRTQQEDSAVYLCASSLVGTSSGNTIYFGEGSWLTVV.

V usage is TRBV27 and J usage is TRBJ1-1, with 8 bases lining up with TRBD1. The CDR3 has 14 amino acids. CDR1 and CDR2 from the germline V gene are MNHEY and SMNVEV (reference sequence). After removal of 4 bases from V and 5 bases from J, the junction contained 6 bases not matched to a gene. The CDR3 DNA follows: TGTGCCAGCAGTTCCAGGGGGCCGGGGACTGAAGCTTTCTTT. Its protein is CASSSRGPGTEAFF.

This chain uses TRBV5-4 with TRBJ1-3; D is unresolved. CDR1 SGHNT and CDR2 YYREEE come from the germline V gene (reference sequence). V shed 10 bases and J shed 3 bases, with 14 bases lying between them. The CDR3 runs 13 residues. Written as DNA, the CDR3 is TGTGCCGTATCCCGCCGGGGTGGAAACACCATATATTTT. Translation: CAVSRRGGNTIYF.

V is TRBV7-9 and J is TRBJ1-2; D is ambiguous. The CDR3 is made up of 15 amino acids. V was shortened by 5 bases and J by 4 bases, with 17 bases between the two germline ends. Germline V gives CDR1 SEHNR, CDR2 FQNEAQ (reference sequence). CDR3 sequence: CASSDIMGASYGYTF. CDR3 nucleotide sequence: TGTGCCAGCAGCGACATCATGGGCGCGAGCTATGGCTACACCTTC.